A single sample is the source of the 3 T cell receptor beta chains below, sequenced in a study of chemoradiotherapy in HPV16-positive cancers. Only in-frame clones appear in the TCRdb table, and some are missing; sequencing was by immunoSEQ multiplex PCR. The table records some 35,000 clones, over 80% of them present only once. The sample consisted of blood, taken from a patient who underwent chemoradiotherapy. The receptors originated from a human donor with HPV-associated anogenital cancer.

The chain couples TRBV30 to TRBJ1-1; no definite D call. Trimming removed 3 bases at V and 4 bases at J, with 12 bases between. Looked up from germline, CDR1 is GTSNPN and CDR2 is SVGIG (reference sequence). This CDR3 has 13 residues. The CDR3 nucleotides read TGTGCCTGGAGCGCCAATATGTTCACTGAAGCTTTCTTT. This encodes CAWSANMFTEAFF.

The V call is TRBV19, the J call TRBJ2-1; 11 bases are a match to TRBD2. The CDR3 consists of 16 residues. Germline CDR1 reads LNHDA; CDR2 reads SQIVND (reference sequence). The trim removed 1 base at V and 5 bases at J, leaving 4 bases unmatched. DNA for the CDR3: TGTGCCAGTAGTATAGGTGGGACTAGCGGCAACAATGAGCAGTTCTTC. Its protein product is CASSIGGTSGNNEQFF. The full variable domain, its missing parts supplied by reference TRBV19 and TRBJ2-1, is DGGITQSPKYLFRKEGQNVTLSCEQNLNHDAMYWYRQDPGQGLRLIYYSQIVNDFQKGDIAEGYSVSREKKESFPLTVTSAQKNPTAFYLCASSIGGTSGNNEQFFGPGTRLTVL.

The CDR3 nucleotides are TGTGCCAGCAGCCGCCCGATAGGTCGTACTGAAGCTTTCTTT. This translates into CASSRPIGRTEAFF. J is TRBJ1-1 and V is TRBV28; the D is unclear. Between the trimmed V and J ends, which lost 6 bases and 5 bases, there was a span of 16 bases. Germline V gene data show CDR1 as MDHEN and CDR2 as SYDVKM. CDR3 length equals 14 residues.